This T cell receptor beta chain was documented in a study of CD8 T cells in ankylosing spondylitis. Points from the study as a whole: Ankylosing spondylitis blood appeared to be characterized by a TCR beta motif of under 10 highly homologous variants.

TCRdb analysed the 5' RACE reads with MiXCR anew, one entry per CDR3 protein. The sample contains approximately 38,000 distinct CDR3 sequences, roughly 2.6% of which appear only once. Between the trimmed V and J ends, which lost 3 bases and 4 bases, there was a span of 11 bases. There are 14 residues in the CDR3. The germline V gene encodes CDR1 SGDLS and CDR2 YYNGEE. Points on this clonotype: What it binds is not known.

Material for sequencing was blood, either unsorted or a sorted T cell fraction (not recorded which). This clonotype was obtained from a male donor with ankylosing spondylitis or in good health (not recorded which). The chain links TRBV9 to TRBJ1-5; no clear D gene. The CDR3, as DNA: TGTGCCAGCAGCGCGGCGGGAGATAATCAGCCCCAGCATTTT. Amino acids: CASSAAGDNQPQHF.